This section outlines one T cell receptor (beta chain) sequence together with its context. The antigen is not known. This entry is derived from a study of T cell responses to AZD1222 COVID-19 vaccine. V was trimmed by 4 bases and J by 2 bases, leaving 16 bases between them. Germline V CDR1 and CDR2: SGHRS, YFSETQ. This CDR3 has 16 residues. This table comes from immunoSEQ multiplex PCR, and its TCRdb copy is limited to in-frame clones, with some not included. The sample lists about 130,000 clones; around 90% were seen once. Study-level points and caveats: Spike-wide coverage was observed for vaccine-associated CD4 TCRs, with dominant responses at 160-218 and 743-854. It should be noted that donors were predominantly white British and more often female, and clonal diversity was possibly underestimated. Recipients of two AZD1222 doses showed rising Spike-specific TCR breadth and depth. Seropositive at baseline were only a handful of AZD1222 recipients.

The chain joins TRBV5-1 to TRBJ1-5; TRBD1 is a possible D gene (5 bases). The source was peripheral blood, collected 28 days after the second AZD1222 dose. The sequence derives from an adult who received the AZD1222 COVID-19 vaccine. This CDR3 is CASSQQGRGGNQPQHF. The DNA of the CDR3 is TGCGCCAGCAGCCAGCAGGGACGAGGAGGCAATCAGCCCCAGCATTTT.